This paragraph reports one TCR beta chain. Its target is unknown. This specimen comes from a study of T cells expressing NK-cell markers. In the study overall: All TCR beta repertoires analysed originated from sorted CD3+CD56+NKG2C+, CD3+CD56+NKG2C- and CD3+CD56-NKG2C+ T cells.

Points from the study as a whole: What remained unclear was the HCMV specificity of expanded NKG2C+ T cell clones.

With UMIs, 5'RACE template switching was used to make TCR beta cDNA. TCRdb reprocessed the 5' RACE reads and keeps a single row for each CDR3 protein, giving no DNA. The sample totals about 460,000 distinct CDR3 sequences; its top ten clones hold around 1.4%. This CDR3 has 15 amino acids. The germline V gene encodes CDR1 SGHDN and CDR2 FVKESK. Sequenced material: blood T cells: a sorted CD56 or NKG2C T cell subset, CD4+ or CD8+ T cells, or bulk PBMC T cells (not recorded which). The chain couples TRBV14 to TRBJ2-1; the TCRdb D gene call, TRBD2, has no DNA to confirm it. This TCR was sampled from a woman in her forties or fifties in good health. CDR3 sequence: CASSTLAGNFHEQFF.